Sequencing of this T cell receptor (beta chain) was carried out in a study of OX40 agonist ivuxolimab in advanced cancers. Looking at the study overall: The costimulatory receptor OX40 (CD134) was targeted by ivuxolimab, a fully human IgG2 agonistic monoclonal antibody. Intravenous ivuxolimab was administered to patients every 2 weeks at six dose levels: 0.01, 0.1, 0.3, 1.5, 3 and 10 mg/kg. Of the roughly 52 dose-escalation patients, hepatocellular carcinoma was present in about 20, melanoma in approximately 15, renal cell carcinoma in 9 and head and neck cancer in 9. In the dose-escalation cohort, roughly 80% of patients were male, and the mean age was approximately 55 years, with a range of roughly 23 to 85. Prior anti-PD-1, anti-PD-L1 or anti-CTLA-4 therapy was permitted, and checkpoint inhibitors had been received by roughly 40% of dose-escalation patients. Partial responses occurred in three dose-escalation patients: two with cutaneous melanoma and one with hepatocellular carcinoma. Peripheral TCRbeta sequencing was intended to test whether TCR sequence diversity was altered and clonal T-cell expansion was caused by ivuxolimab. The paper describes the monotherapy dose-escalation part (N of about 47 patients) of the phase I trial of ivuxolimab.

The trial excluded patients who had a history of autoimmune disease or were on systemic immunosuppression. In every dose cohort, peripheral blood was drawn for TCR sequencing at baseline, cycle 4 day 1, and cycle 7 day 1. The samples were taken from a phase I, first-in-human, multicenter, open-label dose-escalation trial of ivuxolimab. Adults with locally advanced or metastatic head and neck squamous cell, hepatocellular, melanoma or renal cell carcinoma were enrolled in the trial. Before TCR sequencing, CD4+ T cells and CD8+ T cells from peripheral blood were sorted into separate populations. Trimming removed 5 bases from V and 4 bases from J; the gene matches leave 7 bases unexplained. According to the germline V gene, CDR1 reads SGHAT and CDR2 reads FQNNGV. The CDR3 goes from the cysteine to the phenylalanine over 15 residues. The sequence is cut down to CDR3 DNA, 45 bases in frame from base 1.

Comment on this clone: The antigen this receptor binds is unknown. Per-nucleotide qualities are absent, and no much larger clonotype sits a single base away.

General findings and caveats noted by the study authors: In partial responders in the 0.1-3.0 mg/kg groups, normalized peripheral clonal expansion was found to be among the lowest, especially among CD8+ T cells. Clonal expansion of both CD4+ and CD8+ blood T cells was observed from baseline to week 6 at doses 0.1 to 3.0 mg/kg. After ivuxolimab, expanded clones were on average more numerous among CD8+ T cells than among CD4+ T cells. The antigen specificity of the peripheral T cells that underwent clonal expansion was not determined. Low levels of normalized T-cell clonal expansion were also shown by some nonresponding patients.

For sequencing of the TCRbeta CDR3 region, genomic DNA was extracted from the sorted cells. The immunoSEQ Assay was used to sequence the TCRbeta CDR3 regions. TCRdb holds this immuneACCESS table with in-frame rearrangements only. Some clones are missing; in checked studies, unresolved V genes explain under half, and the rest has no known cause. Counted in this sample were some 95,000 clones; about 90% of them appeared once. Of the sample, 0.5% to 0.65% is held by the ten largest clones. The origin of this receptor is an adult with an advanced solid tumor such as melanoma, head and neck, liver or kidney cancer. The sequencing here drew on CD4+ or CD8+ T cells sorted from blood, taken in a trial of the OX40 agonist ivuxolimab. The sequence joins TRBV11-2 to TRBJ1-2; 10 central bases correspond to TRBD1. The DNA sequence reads TGTGCCAGCAGCCTCAGGACAGGGGGTGGCTATGGCTACACCTTC. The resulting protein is CASSLRTGGGYGYTF.